This T cell receptor (beta chain) originates from a study of tumor-infiltrating lymphocytes in primary liver carcinoma. Study-level background: Patients' primary liver carcinoma was surgically resected.

The CDR3 length is 16 residues. In germline, CDR1 is SGHAT, CDR2 FQDESV (reference sequence). Concerning this clonotype: The junction and the germline gene differ at one end; a read error may be behind it.

In addition to blood RNA drawn from unsorted whole blood, germline DNA was extracted. The template, roughly 510 ng total RNA, yielded TCR beta cDNA made with a constant-region primer. Employing slightly modified ARM-PCR, three nested multiplex PCR rounds were run, and these gave rise to the TCR beta libraries. With TRBV1-TRBV30 forward primers and a C-beta reverse primer, the first two PCR rounds were run for around 10 cycles each. MiXCR was run by TCRdb on the multiplex PCR reads, yielding one entry per CDR3 protein. The sample yields 150,000 to 200,000 distinct CDR3 sequences, about 60% seen once.

The material sequenced was peripheral blood. The chain employs TRBV11-1 and TRBJ2-6; 8 nucleotides agree with TRBD1. The receptor was derived from a man aged 35 to 55 with primary liver carcinoma and hepatitis B virus infection. CDR3 region: CASSFDRGSGTNILTF. The DNA for the CDR3 is TGTGCCAGCAGCTTCGACAGGGGCTCGGGGACCAACATCCTGACTTTC.